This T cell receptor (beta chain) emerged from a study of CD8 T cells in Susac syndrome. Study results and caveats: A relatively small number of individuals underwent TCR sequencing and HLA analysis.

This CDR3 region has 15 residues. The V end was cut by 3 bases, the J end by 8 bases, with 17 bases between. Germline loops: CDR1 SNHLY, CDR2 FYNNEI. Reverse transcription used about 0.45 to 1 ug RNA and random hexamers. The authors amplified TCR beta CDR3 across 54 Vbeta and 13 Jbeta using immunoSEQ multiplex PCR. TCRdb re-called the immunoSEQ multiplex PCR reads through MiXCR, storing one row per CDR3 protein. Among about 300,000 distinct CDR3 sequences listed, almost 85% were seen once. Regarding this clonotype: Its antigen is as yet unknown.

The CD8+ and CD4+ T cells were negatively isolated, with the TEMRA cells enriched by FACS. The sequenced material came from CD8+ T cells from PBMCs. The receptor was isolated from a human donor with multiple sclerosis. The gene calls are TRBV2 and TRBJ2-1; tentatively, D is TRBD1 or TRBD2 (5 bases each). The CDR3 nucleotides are TGTGCCAGCAGTGATTATGGGACCTCAGGTTATGAGCAGTTCTTC. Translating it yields CASSDYGTSGYEQFF.